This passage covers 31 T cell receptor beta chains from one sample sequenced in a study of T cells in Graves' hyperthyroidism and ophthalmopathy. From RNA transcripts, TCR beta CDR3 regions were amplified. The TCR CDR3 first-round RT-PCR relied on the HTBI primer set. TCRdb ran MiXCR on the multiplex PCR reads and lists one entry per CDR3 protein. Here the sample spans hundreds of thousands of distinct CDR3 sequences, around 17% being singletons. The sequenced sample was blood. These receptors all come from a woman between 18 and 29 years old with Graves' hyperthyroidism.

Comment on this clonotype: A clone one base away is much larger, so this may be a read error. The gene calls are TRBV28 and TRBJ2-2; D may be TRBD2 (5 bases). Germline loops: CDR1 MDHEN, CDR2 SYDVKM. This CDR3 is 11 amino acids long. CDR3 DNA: TGTGCCAGCAGTTTCCCCGGGGAGCTGCTTTTT. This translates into CASSFPGELLF.

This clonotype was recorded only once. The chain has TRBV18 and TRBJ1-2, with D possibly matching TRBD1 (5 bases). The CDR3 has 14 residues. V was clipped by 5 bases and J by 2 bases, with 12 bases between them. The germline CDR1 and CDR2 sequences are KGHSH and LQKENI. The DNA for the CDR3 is TGTGCCAGCTCATCAAAACAGGAAAACTATGGCTACACCTTC. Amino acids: CASSSKQENYGYTF.

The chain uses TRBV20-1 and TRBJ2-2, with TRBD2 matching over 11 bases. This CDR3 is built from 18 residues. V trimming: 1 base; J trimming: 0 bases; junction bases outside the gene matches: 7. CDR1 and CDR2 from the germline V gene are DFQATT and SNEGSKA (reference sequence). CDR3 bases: TGCAGTGCTAGAGTTAGCGGGGGGGGGGGTTCGAACACCGGGGAGCTGTTTTTT. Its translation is CSARVSGGGGSNTGELFF.

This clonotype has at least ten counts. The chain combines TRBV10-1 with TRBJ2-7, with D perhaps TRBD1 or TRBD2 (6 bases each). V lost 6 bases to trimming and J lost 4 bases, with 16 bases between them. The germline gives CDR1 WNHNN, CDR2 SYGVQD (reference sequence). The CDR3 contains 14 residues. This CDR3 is CASRDRGRRYEQYF. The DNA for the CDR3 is TGCGCCAGCAGAGACCGGGGGCGAAGGTACGAGCAGTACTTC.

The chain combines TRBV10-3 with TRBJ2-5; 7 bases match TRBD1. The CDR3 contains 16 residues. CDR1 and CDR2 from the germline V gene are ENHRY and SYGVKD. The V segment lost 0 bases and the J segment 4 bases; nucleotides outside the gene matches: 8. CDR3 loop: CAISESKGAGGETQYF. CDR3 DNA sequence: TGTGCCATCAGTGAGTCAAAGGGAGCAGGGGGAGAGACCCAGTACTTC.

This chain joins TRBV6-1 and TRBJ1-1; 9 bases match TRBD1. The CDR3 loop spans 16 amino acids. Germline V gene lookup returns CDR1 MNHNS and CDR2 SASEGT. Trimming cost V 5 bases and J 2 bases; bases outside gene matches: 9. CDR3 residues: CASSPIPGQGNTEAFF. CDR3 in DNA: TGTGCCAGCAGTCCCATCCCGGGACAGGGTAACACTGAAGCTTTCTTT.

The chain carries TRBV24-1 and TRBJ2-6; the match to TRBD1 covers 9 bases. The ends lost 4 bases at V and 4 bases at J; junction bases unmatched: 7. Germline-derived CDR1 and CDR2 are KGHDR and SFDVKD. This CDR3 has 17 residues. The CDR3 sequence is CATSDSGTGTGANVLTF. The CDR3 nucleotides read TGTGCCACCAGTGACTCCGGGACAGGGACCGGGGCCAACGTCCTGACTTTC.

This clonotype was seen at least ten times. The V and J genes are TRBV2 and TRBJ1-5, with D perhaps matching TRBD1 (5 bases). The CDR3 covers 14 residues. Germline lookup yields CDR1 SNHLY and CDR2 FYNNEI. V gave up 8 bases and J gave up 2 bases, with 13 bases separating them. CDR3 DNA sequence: TGTGCCAGCGCCAGGGAGGTCGGCAATCAGCCCCAGCATTTT. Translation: CASAREVGNQPQHF.

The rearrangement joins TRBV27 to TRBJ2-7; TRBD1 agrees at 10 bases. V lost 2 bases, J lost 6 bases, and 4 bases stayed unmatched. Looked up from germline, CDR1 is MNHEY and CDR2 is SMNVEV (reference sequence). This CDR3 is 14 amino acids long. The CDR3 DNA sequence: TGTGCCAGCAGTTTAGACAGGGGGCGTATCGAGCAGTACTTC. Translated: CASSLDRGRIEQYF.

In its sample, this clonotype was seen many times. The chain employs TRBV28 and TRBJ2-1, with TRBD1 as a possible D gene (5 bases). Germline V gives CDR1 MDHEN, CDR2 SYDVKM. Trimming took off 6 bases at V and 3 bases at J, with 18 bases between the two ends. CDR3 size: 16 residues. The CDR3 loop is CASRLDPQGDYNEQFF. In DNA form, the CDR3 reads TGTGCCAGCAGGCTTGACCCTCAAGGGGACTACAATGAGCAGTTCTTC.

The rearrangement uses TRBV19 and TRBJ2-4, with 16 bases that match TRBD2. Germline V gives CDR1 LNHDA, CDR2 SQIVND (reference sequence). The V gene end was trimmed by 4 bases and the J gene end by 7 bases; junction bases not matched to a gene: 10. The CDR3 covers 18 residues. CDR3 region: CASSTPGLAGGWSNIQYF. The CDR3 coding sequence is TGTGCCAGTAGTACTCCGGGACTAGCGGGAGGGTGGAGTAACATTCAGTACTTC.

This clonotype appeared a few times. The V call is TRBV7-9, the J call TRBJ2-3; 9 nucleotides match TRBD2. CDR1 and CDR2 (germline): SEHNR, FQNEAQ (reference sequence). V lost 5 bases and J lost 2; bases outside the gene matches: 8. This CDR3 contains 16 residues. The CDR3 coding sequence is TGTGCCAGCAGCACCTCCGGGACTAGCAACACAGATACGCAGTATTTT. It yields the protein CASSTSGTSNTDTQYF.

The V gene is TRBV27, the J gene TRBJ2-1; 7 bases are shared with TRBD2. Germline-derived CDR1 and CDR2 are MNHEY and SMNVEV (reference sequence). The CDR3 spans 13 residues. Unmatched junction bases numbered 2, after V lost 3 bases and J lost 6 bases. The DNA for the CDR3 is TGTGCCAGCAGTTTCCTAGCGGCCAATGAGCAGTTCTTC. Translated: CASSFLAANEQFF.

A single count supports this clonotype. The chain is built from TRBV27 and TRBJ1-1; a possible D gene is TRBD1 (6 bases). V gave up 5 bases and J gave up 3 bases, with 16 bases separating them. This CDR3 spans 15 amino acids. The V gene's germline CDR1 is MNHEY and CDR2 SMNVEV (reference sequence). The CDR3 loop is CASSPMFPGDTEAFF. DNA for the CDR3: TGTGCCAGCAGTCCCATGTTCCCAGGGGACACTGAAGCTTTCTTT.

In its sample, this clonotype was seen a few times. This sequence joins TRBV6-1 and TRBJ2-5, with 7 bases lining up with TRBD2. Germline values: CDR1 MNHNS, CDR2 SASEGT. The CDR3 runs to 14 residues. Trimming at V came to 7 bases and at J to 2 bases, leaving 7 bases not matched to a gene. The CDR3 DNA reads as TGTGCCAGCACTACCGGGACTAAACAAGAGACCCAGTACTTC. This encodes CASTTGTKQETQYF.

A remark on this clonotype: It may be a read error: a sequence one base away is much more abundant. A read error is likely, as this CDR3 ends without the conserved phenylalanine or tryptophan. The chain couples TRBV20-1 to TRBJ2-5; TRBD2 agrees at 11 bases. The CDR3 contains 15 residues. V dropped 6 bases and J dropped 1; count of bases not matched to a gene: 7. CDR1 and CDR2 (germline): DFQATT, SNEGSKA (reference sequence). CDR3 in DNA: TGCAGTGCCAAGAGGGGACTAGCGGTCCAAGAGACCCAGTACCTC. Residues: CSAKRGLAVQETQYL.

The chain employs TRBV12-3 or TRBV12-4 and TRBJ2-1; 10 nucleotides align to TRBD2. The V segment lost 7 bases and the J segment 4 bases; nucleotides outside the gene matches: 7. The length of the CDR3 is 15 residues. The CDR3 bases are TGTGCCAGCATCCTGGGACTAGCGAAATACAATGAGCAGTTCTTC. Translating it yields CASILGLAKYNEQFF.

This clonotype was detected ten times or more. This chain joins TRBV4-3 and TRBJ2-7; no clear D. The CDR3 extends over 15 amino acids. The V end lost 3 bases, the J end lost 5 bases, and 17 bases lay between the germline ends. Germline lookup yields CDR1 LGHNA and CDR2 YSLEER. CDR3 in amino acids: CASSQELGSTDEQYF. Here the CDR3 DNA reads TGCGCCAGCAGCCAGGAGTTAGGCTCGACGGACGAGCAGTACTTC.

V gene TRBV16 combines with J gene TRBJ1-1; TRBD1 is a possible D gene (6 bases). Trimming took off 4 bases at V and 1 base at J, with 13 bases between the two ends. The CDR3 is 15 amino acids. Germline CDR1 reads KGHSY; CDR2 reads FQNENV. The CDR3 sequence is CASSPLGGGNTEAFF. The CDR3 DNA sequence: TGTGCCAGCAGCCCATTAGGGGGAGGGAACACTGAAGCTTTCTTT.

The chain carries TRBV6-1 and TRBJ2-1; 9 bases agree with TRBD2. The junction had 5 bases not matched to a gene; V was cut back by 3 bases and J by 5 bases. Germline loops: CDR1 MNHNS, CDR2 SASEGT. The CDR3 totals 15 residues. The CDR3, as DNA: TGTGCCAGCAGTGACTGGGCTAGCGGGAACAATGAGCAGTTCTTC. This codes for CASSDWASGNNEQFF.

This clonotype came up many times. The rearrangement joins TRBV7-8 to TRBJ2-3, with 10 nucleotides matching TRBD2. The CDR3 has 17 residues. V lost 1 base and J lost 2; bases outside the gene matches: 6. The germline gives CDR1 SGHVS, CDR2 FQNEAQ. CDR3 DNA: TGTGCCAGCAGCTTAGGTGATAGCGGGGGGTACACAGATACGCAGTATTTT. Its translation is CASSLGDSGGYTDTQYF.

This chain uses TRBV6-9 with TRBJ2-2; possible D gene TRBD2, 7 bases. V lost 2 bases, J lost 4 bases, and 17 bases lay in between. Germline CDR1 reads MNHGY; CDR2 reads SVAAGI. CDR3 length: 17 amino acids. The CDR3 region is CASSYGGGGLSTGELFF. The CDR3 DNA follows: TGTGCCAGCAGTTATGGGGGGGGGGGGCTATCCACCGGGGAGCTGTTTTTT.

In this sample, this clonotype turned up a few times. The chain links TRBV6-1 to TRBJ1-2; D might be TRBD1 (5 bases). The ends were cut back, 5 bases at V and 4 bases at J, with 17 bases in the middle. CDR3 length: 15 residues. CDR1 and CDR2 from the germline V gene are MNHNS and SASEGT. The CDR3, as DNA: TGTGCCAGCAGTCTCCCAGCACGAGGGGCCTATGGCTACACCTTC. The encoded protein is CASSLPARGAYGYTF.

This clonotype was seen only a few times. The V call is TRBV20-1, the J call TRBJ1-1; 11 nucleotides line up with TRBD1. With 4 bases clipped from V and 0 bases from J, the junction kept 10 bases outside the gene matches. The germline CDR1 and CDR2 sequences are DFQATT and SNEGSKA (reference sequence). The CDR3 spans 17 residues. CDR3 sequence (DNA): TGCAGTGCTATGTCTGGACAGGGGGCTCGTTTGAACACTGAAGCTTTCTTT. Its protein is CSAMSGQGARLNTEAFF.

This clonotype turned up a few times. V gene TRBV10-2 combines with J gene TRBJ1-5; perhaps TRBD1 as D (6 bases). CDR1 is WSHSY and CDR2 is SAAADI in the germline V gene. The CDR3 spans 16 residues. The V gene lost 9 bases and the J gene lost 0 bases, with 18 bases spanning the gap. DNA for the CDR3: TGCGCCAGTGGGAAGGGGGTGGACTATAGCAATCAGCCCCAGCATTTT. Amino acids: CASGKGVDYSNQPQHF.

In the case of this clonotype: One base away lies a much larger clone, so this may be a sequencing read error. The CDR3 DNA reads TGTGCCAGCAGCCGTACCCTGACTAGCGGGATAGGCAATGACCAGTTCTTC. Translated: CASSRTLTSGIGNDQFF. The chain is built from TRBV5-4 and TRBJ2-1; 11 bases map to TRBD2. The CDR3 has 17 amino acids. From germline, CDR1 is SGHNT and CDR2 YYREEE (reference sequence).

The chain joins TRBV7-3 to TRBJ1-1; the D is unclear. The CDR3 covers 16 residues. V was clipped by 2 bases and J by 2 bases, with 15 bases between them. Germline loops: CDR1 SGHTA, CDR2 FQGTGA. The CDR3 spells CASSLGTVVKNTEAFF. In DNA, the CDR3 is TGTGCCAGCAGCTTAGGCACAGTCGTAAAAAACACTGAAGCTTTCTTT.

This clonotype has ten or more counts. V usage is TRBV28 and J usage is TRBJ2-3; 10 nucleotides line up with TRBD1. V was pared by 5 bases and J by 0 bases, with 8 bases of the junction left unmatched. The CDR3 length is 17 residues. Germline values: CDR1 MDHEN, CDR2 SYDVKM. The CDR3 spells CASSGQGGLPSTDTQYF. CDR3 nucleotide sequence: TGTGCCAGCAGTGGACAGGGGGGACTTCCTAGCACAGATACGCAGTATTTT.

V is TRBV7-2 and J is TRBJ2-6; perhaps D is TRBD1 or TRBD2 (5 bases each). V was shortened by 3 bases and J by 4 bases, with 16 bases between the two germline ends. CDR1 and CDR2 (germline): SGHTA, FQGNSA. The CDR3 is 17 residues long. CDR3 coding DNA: TGTGCCAGCAGCTTTCTCAGGGCCGGGGCGGGGGCCAACGTCCTGACTTTC. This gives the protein CASSFLRAGAGANVLTF.

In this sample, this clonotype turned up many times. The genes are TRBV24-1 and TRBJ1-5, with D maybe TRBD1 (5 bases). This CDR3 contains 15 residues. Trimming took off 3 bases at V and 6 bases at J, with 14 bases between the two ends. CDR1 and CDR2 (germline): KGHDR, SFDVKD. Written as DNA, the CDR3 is TGTGCCACCAGTGATGGTCAGGGCCCCGGTCAGCCCCAGCATTTT. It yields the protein CATSDGQGPGQPQHF.

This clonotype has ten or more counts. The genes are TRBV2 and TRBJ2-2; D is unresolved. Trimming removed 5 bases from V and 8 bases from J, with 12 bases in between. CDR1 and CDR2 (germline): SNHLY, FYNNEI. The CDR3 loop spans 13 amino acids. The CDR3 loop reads CASSRSTPGELFF. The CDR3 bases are TGTGCCAGCAGTAGGTCAACCCCGGGGGAGCTGTTTTTT.